This entry is about one TCR beta chain. This clone was observed a few times. Its antigen remains unidentified. Base qualities were left out, and no much larger clone turns up one base away. Participants in the prospective study were enrolled through a virtual design, were aged roughly 18 to 100 years, and lived in roughly 24 United States geographic areas. Cohort assignment in the prospective study relied on participant-reported clinical history from a screening survey and a study questionnaire. ImmuneRACE Cohort 3 recovered participants were defined by two consecutive negative NP/OP PCR tests, healthcare professional clearance, or symptom resolution. Mobile phlebotomists in the prospective study collected whole blood, serum and a nasopharyngeal or oropharyngeal swab from every participant. Participants in the prospective study had the option to provide additional blood draws and questionnaires over a roughly two-month period. Blood samples from the prospective study were shipped frozen or at room temperature prior to DNA extraction.

TCRbeta CDR3 regions were amplified from genomic DNA by means of the immunoSEQ Assay, a bias-controlled multiplex PCR. The authors processed their data as follows. The number of nucleated cells in each sample was estimated from the amplification of reference gene primers within the assay. Sequence reads were collapsed and filtered to measure the absolute abundance of every unique TCRbeta CDR3 rearrangement. Productive Simpson clonality was computed per sample as the square root of Simpson's diversity index over productive rearrangements. What TCRdb holds here is the immuneACCESS table cut down to in-frame rearrangements. Part of the clones is not present; checked against another copy, under half of the missing clones reflect an unresolved V gene, and the others are unexplained. Clone size and V and J calls were adopted from that table, with D and trimming inferred from the DNA. The sample profile shows around 170,000 clones; around 90% of them were found once. The top ten hold roughly 9% of the sample.

This record comes from a study of blood T cell repertoires in COVID-19 (dated by TCRdb to between 2020 and 2021). Turning to the overall study: Collaborator samples came from the United States, Italy and Spain and covered acute and convalescent phases of COVID-19. The prospective study material was composed of cDNA or gDNA derived from T cells, B-cell-depleted T cells, or PBMCs. The dataset comprised deeply sampled blood TCRbeta repertoires from subjects exposed to, actively infected with, or recovered from COVID-19. The repertoires were made available in a free public database intended to serve as a resource for research on the immune response to SARS-CoV-2. The samples were drawn from the first 160 participants of the ongoing ImmuneRACE study and from over 950 subjects provided by 6 global collaborators. A de-identified subject ID, COVID-19 status, age in years and sex were almost always included in the sample metadata. Where available, HLA class I and class II types were taken from metadata supplied by the sample provider and were not determined by assay-based typing.

Study-wide conclusions, independent of this receptor: Clinical and demographic metadata were provided uncurated, with the amount varying by source and participant.

The germline V gene sets CDR1 to KGHSH and CDR2 to LQKENI. After removal of 4 bases from V and 0 bases from J, the junction retains 6 bases not matched to a gene. There are 17 amino acids in the CDR3, from cysteine to phenylalanine inclusive. CDR3 DNA only is kept here, 51 bases in frame from base 1. The source material was PBMCs or T cells enriched from blood (not recorded which). The rearranged chain carries TRBV18 and TRBJ2-1, with 10 junctional bases fitting TRBD2. This receptor was identified in a young woman who had recovered from COVID-19. CDR3 protein: CASSRPTSGRSYNEQFF. Here is the DNA: TGTGCCAGCTCACGACCGACTAGCGGGCGCTCCTACAATGAGCAGTTCTTC.